This T cell receptor beta chain emerged from a study of technical replicates of blood from a few donors. Data came from immunoSEQ multiplex PCR; TCRdb stores just in-frame clones and leaves some out. Of tens of thousands of clones in the sample, roughly 93% are singletons; the top ten hold around 0.42%. The specimen sequenced was T cells isolated from PBMCs. The clonotype comes from a human donor in good health.

CDR3 protein: CASNRGWVNEQFF. The CDR3 DNA sequence: TGTGCCAGCAACAGGGGGTGGGTGAATGAGCAGTTCTTC. This chain links TRBV6-1 with TRBJ2-1, with 8 positions matching TRBD1. CDR1 is MNHNS, CDR2 SASEGT, per germline. The CDR3 covers 13 residues. J lost 7 bases, V lost 7 bases, and 6 bases had no gene match.